This entry is about one T cell receptor (beta chain). Its antigen remains unknown. V was trimmed by 5 bases and J by 6 bases, leaving 11 bases between them. Germline CDR1 reads SGHVS; CDR2 reads FNYEAQ. The CDR3 is made up of 14 amino acids. These data belong to a study of T cell repertoires in cytomegalovirus infection. MiXCR, run by TCRdb on the reads, gives a single entry per CDR3 protein. Found here are under 300,000 distinct CDR3 sequences, 15% to 20% of them singletons; the top ten hold around half. Study conclusions and caveats: There were HLA-C-restricted CMV-specific TCR beta clonotypes dominating the ex vivo response.

The source material was CD8+ T cells from PBMCs. This clonotype was sampled from a human donor in good health (CMV status not recorded). Some clones in this sample may be carry-over from other donors' samples. The chain uses TRBV7-6 and TRBJ1-6; D is ambiguous. CDR3 sequence reads: CASSPWGSNSPLHF. CDR3 DNA: TGTGCCAGCAGCCCCTGGGGAAGTAATTCACCCCTCCACTTT.